This entry describes one T cell receptor beta chain. Antigen unknown. The data belong to a study of cytomegalovirus exposure and HLA in healthy donors. PCR amplification relied on 60 Vbeta primers (plus 13 Jbeta primers). Assay: immunoSEQ multiplex PCR; the TCRdb copy retains only in-frame clones and omits some. The sample has about 190,000 clones, over 70% seen once. Germline assignment: CDR1 SGHRS and CDR2 YFSETQ. The CDR3 loop spans 15 amino acids. V was shortened by 0 bases and J by 3 bases, with 10 bases between the two germline ends. The study's findings and limits: HLA alleles were associated with 18,000 or so TCR beta sequences in a later analysis at 0.05 false discovery rate. Reports indicate that TCR beta sequences accurately predicted the HLA-A and HLA-B alleles of most subjects. Among TCR sequences, most were rare, though some public TCRs appeared in many donors.

Material for sequencing was PBMCs. The chain employs TRBV5-1 and TRBJ1-5, with D tentatively TRBD1 (6 bases). The sequence came from a woman under 40 in good health and CMV-seropositive. The CDR3 reads CASSLGQANNQPQHF. CDR3 DNA: TGCGCCAGCAGCTTGGGACAGGCAAACAATCAGCCCCAGCATTTT.